This entry features one T cell receptor (beta chain) sequence. Germline lookup yields CDR1 SQVTM and CDR2 ANQGSEA. The CDR3 is 15 amino acids. The junction had 2 bases not matched to a gene; V was cut back by 3 bases and J by 0 bases. Recruitment covered about 25 US areas and drew participants whose ages spanned about 18 to 89 years. The data were taken from a study of blood T cell repertoires in COVID-19. Looking at the study overall: Samples taken during acute and convalescent COVID-19 were collected in the United States, Italy and Spain. T cells, B-cell-depleted T cells, or PBMCs provided the cDNA or gDNA that served as material.

How the authors handled the data: Reference gene primer amplification gave nucleated cell count estimates. Sequencing was performed with immunoSEQ multiplex PCR; in TCRdb, only in-frame clones are kept and a portion is missing. From that table come the V and J calls and clone size; the DNA was used to work out D and trimming. The data contain 280,000 or so clones, about 90% of them singletons. Input material: PBMCs or T cells enriched from blood (not recorded which). This chain connects TRBV29-1 to TRBJ2-1; TRBD2 matches 10 bases. This TCR was sampled from a young woman with acute COVID-19. This chain's CDR3 is CSVERLAGSYNEQFF. CDR3 in DNA: TGCAGCGTTGAGAGACTAGCGGGCTCCTACAATGAGCAGTTCTTC.